This TCR beta chain was observed in a study of blood T cell repertoires in COVID-19. Repertoires were generated with immunoSEQ multiplex PCR, while TCRdb's copy carries only in-frame clones and drops some. The sample lists about 190,000 clones; 85% to 90% were seen once. This CDR3 region has 17 residues. Germline loops: CDR1 LGHNA, CDR2 YSLEER. Points on this clone: At one end the junction does not follow the germline gene, possibly because of a read error.

The sample taken for sequencing was peripheral blood. The V call is TRBV4-3, the J call TRBJ2-1; 9 bases agree with TRBD1. This TCR derives from a woman between 18 and 29 years old who had recovered from COVID-19. In nucleotides, the CDR3 is TGCGCCAACAGCCAAGAGGGCCCGGGACAGGGTCACAATGAGCAGTTCTTC. Translation: CANSQEGPGQGHNEQFF.